Listed below are T cell receptor beta chains from one sample, sequenced in a study of T cells in Graves' hyperthyroidism and ophthalmopathy. TCRdb called the multiplex PCR reads again in MiXCR, with one record for every CDR3 protein. The sample shows roughly 290,000 distinct CDR3 sequences, 10% to 15% of them seen only once. Specimen: blood. These receptors came from a woman younger than 45 with Graves' hyperthyroidism that later progressed to Graves' ophthalmopathy. Both conserved end residues are part of each CDR3.

v_gene	CDR3aa
TRBV3-1	CASSQDATRISGEYLYEQYF
TRBV27	CASAWTSGSPYEQYF
TRBV4-3	CASSQEGATYNEQFF
TRBV7-3	CASSPGTSGREQFF
TRBV7-8	CASSPTLAGVEYEQYF
TRBV19	CASSIRWNPPPPKYEQYF
TRBV7-9	CASSLADGSGANVLTF
TRBV6-2/TRBV6-3	CASSYSRGGRGGTEAFF
TRBV5-1	CASSGGTSGRARTGELFF
TRBV10-3	CASARASTGELFF
TRBV5-6	CASSPGRPWEEQFF
TRBV28	CASTITGELFF
TRBV11-1	CASSFLTGTSGETQYF
TRBV4-3	CASSQGNSATDTQYF
TRBV7-2	CASRTGGARGGELFF
TRBV28	CASSLRPWTEAFF
TRBV18	CASSPGAVSYEQYF
TRBV5-1	CASSSGTGTASLYEQYF
TRBV6-1	CASILLAGGPDTQYF
TRBV2	CATSAGRDLMTDTQYF
TRBV28	CASTSSGRAYEQYF
TRBV28	CASSPGGTSLDEQFF
TRBV18	CASSPRQTEAFF
TRBV9	CASSSHLTIGLAGGVQFF
TRBV4-3	CASSQATGSYNEQFF
TRBV7-2	CASSPGGGFSGNTIYF
TRBV28	CASTWGYEQYF
TRBV27	CASGFPEWGETQYF
TRBV4-3	CASSQVGRGYEQYF
TRBV20-1	CSARVAGGPSEQYF
TRBV5-1	CASKKERGIQETQYF
TRBV5-1	CASSSGTVDGYTF
TRBV28	CASTPTGPTYEQYF
TRBV5-6	CASSRAGRDTEAFF
TRBV13	CASSPRVATEAFF